This T cell receptor (beta chain) originates from a study of blood T cells in healthy people across ages. Looking at the study overall: Capturing about one barcoded beta molecule per two T cells was achieved by template switching.

The V and J ends lost 5 bases and 10 bases respectively, with 14 bases between them. This CDR3 is built from 12 residues. A second PCR of 7 to 11 cycles used a sample-barcoded 5' primer and a J-beta primer mix. A single record per CDR3 protein comes from TCRdb applying MiXCR to the 5' RACE reads. Of roughly 1,000,000 distinct CDR3 sequences listed, 20% to 25% are singletons. Study observations and caveats: While age rose, TCR beta diversity per million T cells dropped in a roughly linear way. Versus aged donors, long-lived donors had higher diversity and more naive CD4+ cells.

About this clonotype itself: What it recognizes is unknown.

These records were also assigned to another study, of T cells of mothers and their children. That source adds: Thymic selection shapes TCR recombination output similarly in related and unrelated pairs.

The chain couples TRBV12-3 or TRBV12-4 to TRBJ1-1, with D perhaps TRBD1 (5 bases). The receptor's source is a girl aged 2-10 years in good health. The sample comprised blood. In nucleotides, the CDR3 is TGTGCCAGCAGTCCAGATAGGGGCATAGCTTTCTTT. Its protein product is CASSPDRGIAFF.